The clone carrying this TCR beta chain was seen ten or more times. What it binds is unknown. The lymph nodes were axillary draining lymph nodes from breast cancer patients. This specimen belongs to a study of breast tumors, draining lymph nodes, adjacent tissues. The V gene lost 0 bases and the J gene lost 7 bases, with 13 bases spanning the gap. CDR1 and CDR2 from the germline V gene are MNHEY and SVGAGI. This CDR3 is built from 16 residues. TCRdb re-called the multiplex PCR reads with MiXCR, one entry per CDR3 protein. The sample lists about 120,000 distinct CDR3 sequences; just under 20% were seen once. Findings and caveats of the study: The data were judged consistent with most tumor T cells coming from lymph node and expanding in tumor.

This TCR derives from a female donor with breast cancer. Some clones in this sample may be carry-over from other donors' samples. The sequenced material came from axillary lymph node tissue. J is TRBJ1-6 and V is TRBV6-5; D gene ambiguous. CDR3 loop: CASSYSWSSENSPLHF. The CDR3 coding sequence is TGTGCCAGCAGTTACTCGTGGTCCTCGGAGAATTCACCCCTCCACTTT.